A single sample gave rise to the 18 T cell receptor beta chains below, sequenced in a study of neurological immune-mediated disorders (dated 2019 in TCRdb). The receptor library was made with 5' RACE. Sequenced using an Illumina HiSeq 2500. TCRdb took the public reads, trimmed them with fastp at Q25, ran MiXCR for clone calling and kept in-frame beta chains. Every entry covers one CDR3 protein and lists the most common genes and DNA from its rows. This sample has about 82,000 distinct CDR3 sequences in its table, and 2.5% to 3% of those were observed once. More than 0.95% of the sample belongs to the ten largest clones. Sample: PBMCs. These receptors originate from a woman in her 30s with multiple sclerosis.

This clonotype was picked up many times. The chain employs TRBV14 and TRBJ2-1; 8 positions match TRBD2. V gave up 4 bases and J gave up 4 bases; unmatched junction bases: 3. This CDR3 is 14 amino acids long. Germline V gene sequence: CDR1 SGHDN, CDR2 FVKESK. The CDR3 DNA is TGTGCCAGCAGCCTCCAGCGGGAGTACAATGAGCAGTTCTTC. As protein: CASSLQREYNEQFF.

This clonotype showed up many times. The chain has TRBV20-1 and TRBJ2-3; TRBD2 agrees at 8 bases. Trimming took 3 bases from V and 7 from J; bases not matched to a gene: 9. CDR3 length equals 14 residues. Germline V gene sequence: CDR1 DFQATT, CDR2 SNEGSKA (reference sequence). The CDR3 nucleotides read TGCAGTGCTAGTCGTAGCGGGGCTCTAAATACGCAGTATTTT. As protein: CSASRSGALNTQYF.

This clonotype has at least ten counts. The CDR3 DNA reads TGCAGTGCTAGAGAACACGGCTACGAGCAGTACTTC. Translation: CSAREHGYEQYF. The V gene is TRBV20-1, the J gene TRBJ2-7, with no clear D. Germline V lookup: CDR1 DFQATT, CDR2 SNEGSKA (reference sequence). V shed 0 bases and J shed 3 bases, with 6 bases lying between them. The CDR3 extends over 12 amino acids.

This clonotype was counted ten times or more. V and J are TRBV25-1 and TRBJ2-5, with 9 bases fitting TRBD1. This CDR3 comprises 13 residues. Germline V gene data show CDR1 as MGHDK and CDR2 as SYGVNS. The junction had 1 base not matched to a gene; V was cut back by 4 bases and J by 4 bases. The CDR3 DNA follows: TGTGCCAGCAGTGCGGGACAGGGAGAGACCCAGTACTTC. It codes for CASSAGQGETQYF.

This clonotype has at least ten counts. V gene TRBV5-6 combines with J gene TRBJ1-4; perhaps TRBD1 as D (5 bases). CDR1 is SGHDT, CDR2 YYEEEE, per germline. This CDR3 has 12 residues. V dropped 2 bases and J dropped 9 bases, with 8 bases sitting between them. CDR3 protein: CASSLRGKKLFF. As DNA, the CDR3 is TGTGCCAGCAGCTTAAGGGGAAAAAAACTGTTTTTT.

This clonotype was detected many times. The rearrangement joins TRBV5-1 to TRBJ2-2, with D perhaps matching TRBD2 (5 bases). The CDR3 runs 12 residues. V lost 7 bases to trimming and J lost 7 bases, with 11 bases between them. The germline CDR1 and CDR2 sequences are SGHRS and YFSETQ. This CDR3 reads CASSEEFGELFF. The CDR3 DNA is TGCGCCAGCTCGGAGGAGTTCGGGGAGCTGTTTTTT.

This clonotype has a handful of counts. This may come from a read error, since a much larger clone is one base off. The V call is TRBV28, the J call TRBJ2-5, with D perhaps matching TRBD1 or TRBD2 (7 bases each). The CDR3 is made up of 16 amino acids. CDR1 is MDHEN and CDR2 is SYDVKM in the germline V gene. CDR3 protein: CASSSSTGEGWENQYF. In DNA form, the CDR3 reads TGTGCCAGCAGTTCCTCAACAGGGGAGGGATGGGAGAACCAGTACTTC.

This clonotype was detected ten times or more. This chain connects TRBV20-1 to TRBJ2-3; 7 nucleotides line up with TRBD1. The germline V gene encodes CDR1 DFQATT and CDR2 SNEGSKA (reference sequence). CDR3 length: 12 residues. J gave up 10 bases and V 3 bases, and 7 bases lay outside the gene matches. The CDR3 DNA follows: TGCAGTGCTAGCGGAACAGGGGTTGCGCAGTATTTT. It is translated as CSASGTGVAQYF.

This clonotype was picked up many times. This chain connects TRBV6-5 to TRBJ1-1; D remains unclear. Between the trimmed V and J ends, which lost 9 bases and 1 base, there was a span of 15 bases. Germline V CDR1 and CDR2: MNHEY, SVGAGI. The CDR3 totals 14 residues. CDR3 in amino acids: CASWREPSNTEAFF. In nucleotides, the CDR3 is TGTGCCAGTTGGAGGGAGCCGTCGAACACTGAAGCTTTCTTT.

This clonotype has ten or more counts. The CDR3 here is CASSALRGQAQETQYF. For the CDR3, the DNA is TGTGCCAGCAGCGCCCTAAGGGGCCAAGCGCAAGAGACCCAGTACTTC. This sequence joins TRBV14 and TRBJ2-5; D possibly corresponds to TRBD1 (5 bases). CDR1 is SGHDN, CDR2 FVKESK, per germline. Trimming took off 5 bases at V and 2 bases at J, with 18 bases between the two ends. This CDR3 spans 16 amino acids.

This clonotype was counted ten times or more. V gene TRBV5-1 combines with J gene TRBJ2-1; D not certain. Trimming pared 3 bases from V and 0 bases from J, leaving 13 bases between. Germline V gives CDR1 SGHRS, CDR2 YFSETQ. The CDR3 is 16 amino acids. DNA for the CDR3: TGCGCCAGCAGCTCTCGTAGCTCGGGCTCCTACAATGAGCAGTTCTTC. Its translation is CASSSRSSGSYNEQFF.

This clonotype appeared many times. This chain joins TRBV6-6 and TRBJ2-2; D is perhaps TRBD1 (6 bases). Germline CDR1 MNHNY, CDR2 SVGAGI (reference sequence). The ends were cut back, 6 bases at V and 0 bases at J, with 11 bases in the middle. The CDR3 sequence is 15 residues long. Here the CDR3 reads CASSKDSSNTGELFF. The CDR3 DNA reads TGTGCCAGCAGCAAGGACAGCTCGAACACCGGGGAGCTGTTTTTT.

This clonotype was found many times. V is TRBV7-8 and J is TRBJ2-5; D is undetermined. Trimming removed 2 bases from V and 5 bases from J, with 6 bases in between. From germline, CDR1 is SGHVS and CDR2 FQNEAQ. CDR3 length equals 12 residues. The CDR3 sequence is CASSLSRETQYF. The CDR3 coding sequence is TGTGCCAGCAGCTTATCGCGGGAGACCCAGTACTTC.

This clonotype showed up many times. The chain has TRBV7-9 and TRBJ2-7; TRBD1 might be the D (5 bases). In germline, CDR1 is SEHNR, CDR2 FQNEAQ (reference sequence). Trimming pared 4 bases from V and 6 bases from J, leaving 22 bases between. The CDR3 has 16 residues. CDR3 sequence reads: CASSSTSQGNLGEQYF. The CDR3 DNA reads TGTGCCAGCAGCTCCACCTCTCAGGGAAATCTCGGCGAGCAGTACTTC.

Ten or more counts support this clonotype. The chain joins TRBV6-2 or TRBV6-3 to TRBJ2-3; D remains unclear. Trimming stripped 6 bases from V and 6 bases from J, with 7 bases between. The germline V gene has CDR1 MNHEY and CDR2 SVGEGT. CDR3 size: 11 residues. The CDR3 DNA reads TGTGCCAGCAGAGAAGTGGATACGCAGTATTTT. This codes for CASREVDTQYF.

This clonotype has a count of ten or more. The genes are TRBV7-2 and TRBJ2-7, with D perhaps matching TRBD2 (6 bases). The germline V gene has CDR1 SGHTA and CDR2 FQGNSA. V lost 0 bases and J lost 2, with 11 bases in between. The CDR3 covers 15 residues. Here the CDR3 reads CASSLATGEAYEQYF. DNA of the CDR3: TGTGCCAGCAGCTTAGCGACGGGAGAGGCCTACGAGCAGTACTTC. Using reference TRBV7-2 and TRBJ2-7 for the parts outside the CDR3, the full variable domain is GAGVSQSPSNKVTEKGKDVELRCDPISGHTALYWYRQSLGQGLEFLIYFQGNSAPDKSGLPSDRFSAERTGGSVSTLTIQRTQQEDSAVYLCASSLATGEAYEQYFGPGTRLTVT.

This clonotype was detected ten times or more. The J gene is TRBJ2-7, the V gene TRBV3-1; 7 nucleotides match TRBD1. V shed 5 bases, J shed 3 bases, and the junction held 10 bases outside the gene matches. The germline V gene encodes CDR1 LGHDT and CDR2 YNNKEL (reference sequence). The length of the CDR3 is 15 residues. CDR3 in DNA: TGTGCCAGCAGCATTGCCGGGACAGCGATCTACGAGCAGTACTTC. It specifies CASSIAGTAIYEQYF.

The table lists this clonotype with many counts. CDR3 sequence reads: CASSPTGANYGYTF. In nucleotides, the CDR3 is TGTGCCAGCAGCCCGACAGGGGCTAACTATGGCTACACCTTC. The chain employs TRBV12-3 or TRBV12-4 and TRBJ1-2, with 8 bases matching TRBD1. This CDR3 is 14 amino acids long. V trimming: 6 bases; J trimming: 0 bases; junction bases outside the gene matches: 3.